These 3 T cell receptor beta chains share one sample of origin, sequenced in a study of multiple sclerosis patients with progressive multifocal leukoencephalopathy. Noted time point: approximately 12 months of natalizumab therapy. Some clones are missing from TCRdb's copy, which holds only in-frame ones; the method was immunoSEQ multiplex PCR. Of 20,000 to 25,000 clones in the sample, 85% to 95% were seen once. Source: PBMCs, taken from a patient treated with natalizumab. The receptors originated from a man aged 25 to 45 with multiple sclerosis.

The rearrangement uses TRBV9 and TRBJ1-1; D is ambiguous. The CDR3 is made up of 13 amino acids. Germline lookup yields CDR1 SGDLS and CDR2 YYNGEE. V was cut by 0 bases and J by 5 bases, with 8 bases left in between. Here the CDR3 reads CASSVGGYTEAFF. The DNA of the CDR3 is TGTGCCAGCAGCGTAGGGGGTTATACTGAAGCTTTCTTT. Using reference TRBV9 and TRBJ1-1 for the parts outside the CDR3, the full variable domain is DSGVTQTPKHLITATGQRVTLRCSPRSGDLSVYWYQQSLDQGLQFLIQYYNGEERAKGNILERFSAQQFPDLHSELNLSSLELGDSALYFCASSVGGYTEAFFGQGTRLTVV.

The rearrangement links TRBV7-6 to TRBJ2-5; 9 nucleotides line up with TRBD2. V shed 1 base, J shed 5 bases, and the junction held 5 bases outside the gene matches. Germline loops: CDR1 SGHVS, CDR2 FNYEAQ. This CDR3 is 15 amino acids long. CDR3 sequence (DNA): TGTGCCAGCAGCTTAGGAGATGGACTAGCGGAGACCCAGTACTTC. This encodes CASSLGDGLAETQYF. The variable domain in full, with the rest retrieved from reference TRBV7-6 and TRBJ2-5, is GAGVSQSPRYKVTKRGQDVALRCDPISGHVSLYWYRQALGQGPEFLTYFNYEAQQDKSGLPNDRFSAERPEGSISTLTIQRTEQRDSAMYRCASSLGDGLAETQYFGPGTRLLVL.

The chain employs TRBV6-6 and TRBJ2-7, with no clear D. Germline assignment: CDR1 MNHNY and CDR2 SVGAGI (reference sequence). This CDR3 has 15 residues. Written as DNA, the CDR3 is TGTGCCAGCAGTACCGACTCCTACCCTTCCTACGGGCAGTACGTC. Amino acids: CASSTDSYPSYGQYV.